A single sample is the source of the 31 T cell receptor beta chains below, sequenced in a study of shared clonotypes between healthy human individuals. Only in-frame clones appear in the TCRdb table, and some are missing; sequencing was by immunoSEQ multiplex PCR. The sample carries roughly 2,300,000 clones, less than 95% recorded once. Sequenced input: naive CD4+ T cells from PBMCs. Subset specified: CD45RA+ positively selected. These TCRs come from a man aged 18 to 30 in good health. Some clones in this sample may be carry-over from other donors' samples.

The rearrangement uses TRBV6-5 and TRBJ2-7, with TRBD1 matching 8 bases. V lost 6 bases to trimming and J lost 3 bases; unmatched junction nucleotides: 1. The CDR3 sequence is 12 residues long. CDR1 MNHEY and CDR2 SVGAGI come from the germline V gene. The CDR3 sequence: CASRTGVYEQYF. The CDR3 region has the DNA TGTGCCAGCAGGACAGGGGTCTACGAGCAGTACTTC.

The chain recombines TRBV7-9 with TRBJ2-3; D call uncertain. The CDR3 is made up of 13 amino acids. The germline CDR1 and CDR2 sequences are SEHNR and FQNEAQ (reference sequence). Trimming removed 7 bases at V and 1 base at J, with 9 bases between. CDR3 in amino acids: CASTGWGTDTQYF. The CDR3 DNA reads as TGTGCCAGCACCGGTTGGGGCACAGATACGCAGTATTTT.

The chain uses TRBV4-2 and TRBJ2-6; D is undetermined. The V end was cut by 0 bases, the J end by 2 bases, with 8 bases between. Per germline, CDR1 LGHNA and CDR2 YNFKEQ. The CDR3 sequence is 16 residues long. The CDR3 coding sequence is TGTGCCAGCAGCCAAGATCCAATTACTGGGGCCAACGTCCTGACTTTC. This translates into CASSQDPITGANVLTF.

The chain carries TRBV28 and TRBJ2-1; 8 positions agree with TRBD1. The CDR3 is 17 amino acids. Trimming took 1 base from V and 4 from J; bases not matched to a gene: 9. The V gene's germline CDR1 is MDHEN and CDR2 SYDVKM. The CDR3 sequence: CASSLFIATGAYNEQFF. DNA of the CDR3: TGTGCCAGCAGTTTATTCATTGCGACAGGGGCATACAATGAGCAGTTCTTC.

DNA for the CDR3: TGTGCCAGCAGCCCCGGCGTGTTGAGCAATCAGCCCCAGCATTTT. Translation: CASSPGVLSNQPQHF. The chain couples TRBV7-2 to TRBJ1-5, with unresolved D. Between the trimmed V and J ends, which lost 5 bases and 1 base, there was a span of 12 bases. The CDR3 contains 15 residues. Germline values: CDR1 SGHTA, CDR2 FQGNSA.

The genes are TRBV7-3 and TRBJ2-3, with 9 bases that match TRBD2. Trimming took 5 bases from V and 4 from J; bases not matched to a gene: 7. The V gene's germline CDR1 is SGHTA and CDR2 FQGTGA. The CDR3 runs 15 residues. CDR3 in amino acids: CASSRAGGGPDTQYF. In DNA form, the CDR3 reads TGTGCCAGCAGCCGAGCGGGAGGCGGCCCAGATACGCAGTATTTT.

This clone occurred once. This chain joins TRBV28 and TRBJ2-4, with no clear D. The CDR3 has 14 residues. The germline gives CDR1 MDHEN, CDR2 SYDVKM. Trimming shortened V by 2 bases and J by 7 bases, and 12 bases separated the two germline ends. The CDR3 spells CASSLGPAGNIQYF. In nucleotides, the CDR3 is TGTGCCAGCAGTTTAGGGCCGGCTGGGAACATTCAGTACTTC. The complete variable domain, with remaining parts taken from reference TRBV28 and TRBJ2-4, reads DVKVTQSSRYLVKRTGEKVFLECVQDMDHENMFWYRQDPGLGLRLIYFSYDVKMKEKGDIPEGYSVSREKKERFSLILESASTNQTSMYLCASSLGPAGNIQYFGAGTRLSVL.

This sequence joins TRBV5-4 and TRBJ2-7; 8 bases are a match to TRBD2. This CDR3 is 15 amino acids long. Trimming removed 4 bases from V and 4 bases from J; junction bases left unmatched: 10. In germline, CDR1 is SGHNT, CDR2 YYREEE (reference sequence). The DNA of the CDR3 is TGTGCCAGCAGCCGCCCGAGCGGGAGTGGGTACGAGCAGTACTTC. As protein: CASSRPSGSGYEQYF.

The CDR3 here is CASSSFKPGQRNEKLFF. Here the CDR3 DNA reads TGCGCCAGCAGCTCATTTAAACCGGGACAGAGGAATGAAAAACTGTTTTTT. The chain has TRBV5-1 and TRBJ1-4; 7 bases line up with TRBD1. V trimming: 3 bases; J trimming: 5 bases; junction bases outside the gene matches: 13. The germline gives CDR1 SGHRS, CDR2 YFSETQ. CDR3 size: 17 residues.

The genes are TRBV10-3 and TRBJ2-7; 10 bases are a match to TRBD1. The ends lost 5 bases at V and 6 bases at J; junction bases unmatched: 4. This CDR3 contains 13 residues. Germline lookup yields CDR1 ENHRY and CDR2 SYGVKD. The DNA for the CDR3 is TGTGCCATCAGTACTGGACAGGGGGGCGAGCAGTACTTC. Translating gives CAISTGQGGEQYF.

The chain links TRBV7-2 to TRBJ2-4; the D gene is possibly TRBD2 (6 bases). V was trimmed by 5 bases and J by 8 bases, leaving 16 bases between them. The length of the CDR3 is 14 residues. Per germline, CDR1 SGHTA and CDR2 FQGNSA. The CDR3 sequence: CASSRSPSVDIQYF. The CDR3 nucleotides read TGTGCCAGCAGCCGATCCCCTAGCGTGGACATTCAGTACTTC.

The rearrangement links TRBV5-1 to TRBJ1-1, with D hard to call. Trimming stripped 6 bases from V and 1 base from J, with 13 bases between. The CDR3 runs to 14 residues. Germline assignment: CDR1 SGHRS and CDR2 YFSETQ. DNA of the CDR3: TGCGCCAGCACAATGCGGAGTCAGAACACTGAAGCTTTCTTT. Protein sequence: CASTMRSQNTEAFF.

J is TRBJ2-1 and V is TRBV19, with unresolved D. CDR1 and CDR2 from the germline V gene are LNHDA and SQIVND (reference sequence). V gave up 6 bases and J gave up 0 bases, with 15 bases separating them. This CDR3 is built from 16 residues. The DNA of the CDR3 is TGTGCCAGTAGAGGGTCTGGGCGTCTCTCCTACAATGAGCAGTTCTTC. It yields the protein CASRGSGRLSYNEQFF.

This clone has a handful of counts. V usage is TRBV29-1 and J usage is TRBJ1-1, with D unclear. CDR1 is SQVTM and CDR2 is ANQGSEA in the germline V gene. The germline V and J ends were trimmed by 6 bases and 3 bases, with 11 bases remaining between them. The CDR3 runs to 12 residues. CDR3: CSVFIEDTEAFF. The CDR3 DNA reads as TGCAGCGTCTTCATTGAGGACACTGAAGCTTTCTTT. Full variable domain (outside the CDR3, taken from reference TRBV29-1 and TRBJ1-1): SAVISQKPSRDICQRGTSLTIQCQVDSQVTMMFWYRQQPGQSLTLIATANQGSEATYESGFVIDKFPISRPNLTFSTLTVSNMSPEDSSIYLCSVFIEDTEAFFGQGTRLTVV.

The chain carries TRBV7-9 and TRBJ1-1; D is uncertain. CDR3 length: 15 amino acids. Looked up from germline, CDR1 is SEHNR and CDR2 is FQNEAQ (reference sequence). The germline V and J ends were trimmed by 5 bases and 1 base, with 14 bases remaining between them. CDR3: CASSASREGNTEAFF. The CDR3 nucleotides are TGTGCCAGCAGCGCGTCGCGGGAGGGGAACACTGAAGCTTTCTTT. The full variable domain, in which reference TRBV7-9 and TRBJ1-1 provide the parts outside the CDR3, is DTGVSQNPRHKITKRGQNVTFRCDPISEHNRLYWYRQTLGQGPEFLTYFQNEAQLEKSRLLSDRFSAERPKGSFSTLEIQRTEQGDSAMYLCASSASREGNTEAFFGQGTRLTVV.

The chain combines TRBV7-9 with TRBJ1-2, with 7 bases identical to TRBD1. CDR3 length equals 14 residues. V lost 5 bases, J lost 7 bases, and 10 bases stayed unmatched. Germline V lookup: CDR1 SEHNR, CDR2 FQNEAQ (reference sequence). The CDR3 region is CASSTTGDASGYTF. As DNA, the CDR3 is TGTGCCAGCAGCACAACAGGGGACGCCAGTGGCTACACCTTC.

This clone was found once. The chain joins TRBV7-9 to TRBJ2-5; D remains ambiguous. Trimming cost V 5 bases and J 5 bases, with 15 bases left between them. The CDR3 sequence is 14 residues long. The germline V gene encodes CDR1 SEHNR and CDR2 FQNEAQ (reference sequence). The CDR3 loop is CASSLPIVFETQYF. The CDR3 DNA is TGTGCCAGCAGCCTCCCTATTGTGTTTGAGACCCAGTACTTC.

The chain uses TRBV10-3 and TRBJ2-3, with D possibly called TRBD1 or TRBD2 (5 bases each). This CDR3 region has 13 residues. Germline CDR1 and CDR2: ENHRY and SYGVKD. Trimming took 8 bases from V and 4 from J, leaving 13 bases between them. The CDR3 sequence: CAIWTLGADTQYF. DNA of the CDR3: TGTGCCATCTGGACTTTGGGGGCAGATACGCAGTATTTT.

The chain links TRBV5-1 to TRBJ2-7; a possible D gene is TRBD2 (6 bases). Germline CDR1 reads SGHRS; CDR2 reads YFSETQ. The germline V and J ends were trimmed by 1 base and 3 bases, with 29 bases remaining between them. The CDR3 contains 20 residues. The CDR3 sequence: CASSLSPQIGSAGWDYEQYF. The CDR3 region has the DNA TGCGCCAGCAGCTTGTCTCCGCAAATAGGCTCGGCGGGATGGGACTACGAGCAGTACTTC.

The V gene is TRBV4-3, the J gene TRBJ2-5; 14 bases match TRBD2. V lost 4 bases to trimming and J lost 5 bases; unmatched junction nucleotides: 6. Germline values: CDR1 LGHNA, CDR2 YSLEER. This CDR3 comprises 16 residues. CDR3 residues: CASSPGTSGSEETQYF. In DNA, the CDR3 is TGCGCCAGCAGCCCCGGGACTAGCGGGAGCGAGGAGACCCAGTACTTC.

This CDR3 is CASSVSVPGDQETQYF. DNA of the CDR3: TGTGCCAGCAGCGTGAGCGTACCGGGAGACCAAGAGACCCAGTACTTC. The chain recombines TRBV9 with TRBJ2-5; possibly TRBD2 for D (6 bases). V lost 2 bases and J 0 bases, leaving 14 bases between the germline ends. This CDR3 has 16 residues. Germline V lookup: CDR1 SGDLS, CDR2 YYNGEE.

J is TRBJ2-2 and V is TRBV18; TRBD1 agrees at 12 bases. V lost 6 bases to trimming and J lost 4 bases; unmatched junction nucleotides: 9. Germline-derived CDR1 and CDR2 are KGHSH and LQKENI. The length of the CDR3 is 17 residues. This CDR3 reads CASSRTGTGGVTGELFF. For the CDR3, the DNA is TGTGCCAGCTCGCGAACCGGGACAGGGGGCGTCACCGGGGAGCTGTTTTTT.

The J gene is TRBJ1-4, the V gene TRBV6-1; no clear D. V dropped 4 bases and J dropped 3 bases, with 6 bases sitting between them. The CDR3 extends over 13 amino acids. CDR1 and CDR2 from the germline V gene are MNHNS and SASEGT. The DNA of the CDR3 is TGTGCCAGCAGTGCCCAGTCTAATGAAAAACTGTTTTTT. It codes for CASSAQSNEKLFF.

V and J are TRBV18 and TRBJ2-1; TRBD2 agrees at 7 bases. Germline lookup yields CDR1 KGHSH and CDR2 LQKENI. CDR3 size: 15 residues. V lost 3 bases to trimming and J lost 4 bases; unmatched junction nucleotides: 6. CDR3 sequence reads: CASSPGRSQYNEQFF. The DNA for the CDR3 is TGTGCCAGCTCACCCGGGAGGAGCCAGTACAATGAGCAGTTCTTC.

This chain links TRBV2 with TRBJ2-1, with 7 bases lining up with TRBD2. Unmatched junction bases numbered 9, after V lost 8 bases and J lost 8 bases. Germline lookup yields CDR1 SNHLY and CDR2 FYNNEI. This CDR3 contains 13 residues. The CDR3 DNA follows: TGTGCCAGCGGGAGGGAAAAGGGCGATGAGCAGTTCTTC. This sequence encodes CASGREKGDEQFF.

This clone was seen just once. This specimen includes other DNA sequences encoding the same CDR3. The J gene is TRBJ1-4, the V gene TRBV28; unclear D gene. Trimming stripped 2 bases from V and 7 bases from J, with 5 bases between. CDR1 is MDHEN, CDR2 SYDVKM, per germline. The CDR3 is 12 residues long. The CDR3 DNA reads as TGTGCCAGCAGTTTAAATGGTGAAAAACTGTTTTTT. Translation gives CASSLNGEKLFF.

The chain combines TRBV9 with TRBJ1-5; 7 nucleotides match TRBD1. The germline V gene has CDR1 SGDLS and CDR2 YYNGEE. The CDR3 consists of 14 residues. The V and J ends lost 4 bases and 2 bases, in that order; junction bases with no gene match: 3. CDR3 coding DNA: TGTGCCAGCAGCCCCGGACAGGGCAATCAGCCCCAGCATTTT. It is translated as CASSPGQGNQPQHF. The entire variable domain, with the rest obtained from reference TRBV9 and TRBJ1-5, is as follows: DSGVTQTPKHLITATGQRVTLRCSPRSGDLSVYWYQQSLDQGLQFLIQYYNGEERAKGNILERFSAQQFPDLHSELNLSSLELGDSALYFCASSPGQGNQPQHFGDGTRLSIL.

With respect to this clone: A junction end diverges from the germline sequence, so it may reflect a read error. The V gene is TRBV6-5, the J gene TRBJ2-5; the D is unclear. Germline assignment: CDR1 MNHEY and CDR2 SVGAGI. The CDR3 spans 15 residues. CDR3 coding DNA: TGTGCCAGCAGCCTCAGGTTTCACAGCCAAGAGTCCCAGTACTTC. This codes for CASSLRFHSQESQYF.

In its sample, this clone was seen once. The V and J genes are TRBV10-3 and TRBJ2-7; 8 bases are a match to TRBD2. V dropped 6 bases and J dropped 1; count of bases not matched to a gene: 14. Germline V gives CDR1 ENHRY, CDR2 SYGVKD. The length of the CDR3 is 17 residues. The CDR3 sequence is CAISRGAGGGLSYEQYF. Written as DNA, the CDR3 is TGTGCCATCAGCAGAGGGGCGGGAGGCGGGTTGTCCTACGAGCAGTACTTC.

Notes on this clone: Distinct nucleotide sequences in the sample also encode this CDR3. V gene TRBV5-1 combines with J gene TRBJ2-7; 7 bases fit TRBD1. The V segment lost 0 bases and the J segment 4 bases; nucleotides outside the gene matches: 7. CDR3 length equals 15 residues. CDR1 SGHRS and CDR2 YFSETQ come from the germline V gene. The DNA of the CDR3 is TGCGCCAGCAGCTTGGTTGCAGGGGGTAGGTACGAGCAGTACTTC. As protein: CASSLVAGGRYEQYF.

The V call is TRBV7-6, the J call TRBJ1-5, with unresolved D. The CDR3 is made up of 13 amino acids. V was trimmed by 1 base and J by 7 bases, leaving 8 bases between them. CDR1 is SGHVS, CDR2 FNYEAQ, per germline. The CDR3 DNA sequence: TGTGCCAGCAGCTTAGGGTTAAAACAGCCCCAGCATTTT. Its translation is CASSLGLKQPQHF.